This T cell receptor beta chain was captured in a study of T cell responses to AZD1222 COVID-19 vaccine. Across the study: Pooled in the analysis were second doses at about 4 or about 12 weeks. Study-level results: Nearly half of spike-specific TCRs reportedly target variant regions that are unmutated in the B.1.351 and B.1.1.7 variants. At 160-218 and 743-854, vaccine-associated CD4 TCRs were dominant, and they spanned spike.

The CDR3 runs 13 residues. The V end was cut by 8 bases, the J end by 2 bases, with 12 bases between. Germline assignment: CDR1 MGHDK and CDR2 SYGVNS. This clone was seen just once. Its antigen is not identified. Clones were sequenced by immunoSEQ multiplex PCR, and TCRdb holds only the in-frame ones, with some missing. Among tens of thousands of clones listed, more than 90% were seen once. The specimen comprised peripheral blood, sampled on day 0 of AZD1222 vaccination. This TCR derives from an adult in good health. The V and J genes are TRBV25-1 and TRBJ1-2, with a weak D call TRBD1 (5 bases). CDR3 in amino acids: CASWGRFNYGYTF. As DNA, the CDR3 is TGTGCCAGCTGGGGCAGGTTCAACTATGGCTACACCTTC.